One and the same sample provided the 6 T cell receptor beta chains below, sequenced in a study of cytomegalovirus exposure and HLA in healthy donors. A multiplex PCR was run with 60 Vbeta primers and 13 Jbeta primers. Here immunoSEQ multiplex PCR was the method, and the copy in TCRdb shows in-frame clones only, minus some. The table shows about 90,000 clones, with roughly 70% occurring only once. What was sequenced was PBMCs. The receptors derive from a man aged 30 to 45 in good health and CMV-seronegative.

This clone was seen only a few times. V and J are TRBV7-9 and TRBJ1-5; perhaps TRBD1 as D (6 bases). The V and J ends lost 6 bases and 7 bases respectively, with 13 bases between them. Germline CDR1 SEHNR, CDR2 FQNEAQ (reference sequence). The CDR3 has 13 amino acids. CDR3 nucleotide sequence: TGTGCCAGCAGTCAACAGGGCGGACAGCCCCAGCATTTT. Its translation is CASSQQGGQPQHF.

As regards this clone: Germline and junction disagree at one end, which may indicate a read error. V and J are TRBV5-1 and TRBJ2-1; 15 bases match TRBD2. The V gene's germline CDR1 is SGHRS and CDR2 YFSETQ. The CDR3 extends over 14 amino acids. CDR3 in DNA: TGCGCCAGCAGCGGACTAGCGGGGGGGAATGAGCAATTCTTC. This encodes CASSGLAGGNEQFF.

V usage is TRBV28 and J usage is TRBJ2-7, with 10 bases aligning to TRBD1. CDR1 and CDR2 from the germline V gene are MDHEN and SYDVKM. The trim removed 4 bases at V and 9 bases at J, leaving 6 bases unmatched. The CDR3 runs 13 residues. The CDR3 region has the DNA TGTGCCAGCAGTTCACTGACAGGGGGCGTGCAGTACTTC. Protein sequence: CASSSLTGGVQYF.

This chain joins TRBV2 and TRBJ1-5; D perhaps matches TRBD1 (5 bases). Trimming cost V 6 bases and J 3 bases, with 15 bases left between them. CDR1 and CDR2 from the germline V gene are SNHLY and FYNNEI. The CDR3 contains 15 residues. CDR3 sequence reads: CASSVLGGDNQPQHF. In nucleotides, the CDR3 is TGTGCCAGCAGCGTACTGGGGGGGGACAATCAGCCCCAGCATTTT. Full variable domain (remainder filled in from reference TRBV2 and TRBJ1-5): EPEVTQTPSHQVTQMGQEVILRCVPISNHLYFYWYRQILGQKVEFLVSFYNNEISEKSEIFDDQFSVERPDGSNFTLKIRSTKLEDSAMYFCASSVLGGDNQPQHFGDGTRLSIL.

The chain uses TRBV6-1 and TRBJ2-2; 8 bases map to TRBD1. This CDR3 is 14 amino acids long. V was clipped by 4 bases and J by 6 bases; unmatched bases: 4. CDR1 is MNHNS, CDR2 SASEGT, per germline. The CDR3 region has the DNA TGTGCCAGCAGTGCCCCAGGGGGCCCCGGGGAGCTGTTTTTT. It yields the protein CASSAPGGPGELFF.

The chain joins TRBV10-3 to TRBJ1-2; D ambiguous. CDR1 ENHRY and CDR2 SYGVKD come from the germline V gene. The CDR3 runs to 14 residues. V lost 6 bases to trimming and J lost 5 bases, with 16 bases between them. This CDR3 reads CAIRHQDGAYGYTF. In DNA form, the CDR3 reads TGTGCCATCAGGCATCAAGACGGAGCTTATGGCTACACCTTC.